One and the same sample provided the 25 T cell receptor beta chains below, sequenced in a study of graft-versus-host responses after intestinal transplantation. Profiled with immunoSEQ multiplex PCR; TCRdb holds only in-frame clones, not every one. The repertoire consists of approximately 100,000 clones, with roughly nine tenths occurring once and the leading ten covering over 0.7%. The antigens these receptors bind are not known. The source was unstimulated CD4+ T cells sorted from spleen or lymph node cells, collected before intestinal transplant. These receptor sequences come from a human donor who received an intestinal transplant.

This clone was counted between two and nine times. The chain has TRBV7-6 and TRBJ2-1; 7 positions match TRBD1. Germline CDR1 is SGHVS and CDR2 is FNYEAQ. This CDR3 has 14 amino acids. J was trimmed by 4 bases and V by 5 bases; bases with no gene match: 5. CDR3 loop: CASSETGPYNEQFF. CDR3 in DNA: TGTGCCAGCAGCGAGACAGGGCCATACAATGAGCAGTTCTTC. Complete variable domain (other parts from reference TRBV7-6 and TRBJ2-1): GAGVSQSPRYKVTKRGQDVALRCDPISGHVSLYWYRQALGQGPEFLTYFNYEAQQDKSGLPNDRFSAERPEGSISTLTIQRTEQRDSAMYRCASSETGPYNEQFFGPGTRLTVL.

This clone has a single count. This chain uses TRBV5-6 with TRBJ1-6; D is perhaps TRBD1 (6 bases). V lost 3 bases, J lost 3 bases, and 13 bases lay in between. Germline CDR1 is SGHDT and CDR2 is YYEEEE. The length of the CDR3 is 16 residues. The CDR3 region has the DNA TGTGCCAGCAGCTCAAGGGGGGGGTACTATAATTCACCCCTCCACTTT. The encoded protein is CASSSRGGYYNSPLHF.

The J gene is TRBJ1-4, the V gene TRBV2; D unclear. Trimming removed 5 bases from V and 8 bases from J, with 18 bases in between. The germline V gene encodes CDR1 SNHLY and CDR2 FYNNEI. CDR3 size: 15 residues. The CDR3 spells CASSWQPNKGEKLFF. CDR3 nucleotide sequence: TGTGCCAGCAGTTGGCAGCCAAATAAAGGGGAAAAACTGTTTTTT.

The chain recombines TRBV19 with TRBJ2-2; D possibly corresponds to TRBD2 (6 bases). This CDR3 contains 14 residues. CDR1 and CDR2 (germline): LNHDA, SQIVND (reference sequence). The germline V and J ends were trimmed by 5 bases and 2 bases, with 9 bases remaining between them. The CDR3 here is CASSGTLNTGELFF. In DNA, the CDR3 is TGTGCCAGTAGTGGGACTCTAAACACCGGGGAGCTGTTTTTT.

The chain carries TRBV28 and TRBJ2-7, with D perhaps matching TRBD1 or TRBD2 (5 bases each). The length of the CDR3 is 15 residues. Trimming stripped 6 bases from V and 4 bases from J, with 19 bases between. The V gene's germline CDR1 is MDHEN and CDR2 SYDVKM. The CDR3: CASSQSGQGEYEQYF. The CDR3 DNA reads TGTGCCAGCAGCCAATCGGGGCAGGGAGAATACGAGCAGTACTTC.

This clone was observed a single time. The chain links TRBV5-4 to TRBJ2-5; the match to TRBD1 covers 7 bases. Unmatched junction bases numbered 6, after V lost 4 bases and J lost 3 bases. This CDR3 has 14 amino acids. In germline, CDR1 is SGHNT, CDR2 YYREEE (reference sequence). This chain's CDR3 is CASSGRDREETQYF. Written as DNA, the CDR3 is TGTGCCAGCAGCGGTCGGGACAGAGAAGAGACCCAGTACTTC.

This chain links TRBV27 with TRBJ1-2; TRBD1 aligns across 8 bases. The CDR3 is 14 amino acids. CDR1 and CDR2 (germline): MNHEY, SMNVEV (reference sequence). The V and J ends lost 5 bases and 10 bases, in that order; junction bases with no gene match: 12. The CDR3 protein is CASSLTSDRVYYTF. The CDR3 DNA reads as TGTGCCAGCAGTCTTACCTCGGACAGGGTTTACTACACCTTC.

Only one count was recorded for this clone. The chain combines TRBV14 with TRBJ1-3; weak D call: TRBD1 (5 bases). V was pared by 0 bases and J by 4 bases, with 13 bases between. CDR1 and CDR2 (germline): SGHDN, FVKESK. The CDR3 loop spans 16 amino acids. The CDR3 DNA follows: TGTGCCAGCAGCCAAGATCCAGCAGGGTCCGGAAACACCATATATTTT. Translated, it gives CASSQDPAGSGNTIYF.

This chain uses TRBV6-1 with TRBJ1-2; D call uncertain. Trimming removed 2 bases from V and 2 bases from J, with 15 bases in between. The length of the CDR3 is 16 residues. Germline CDR1 reads MNHNS; CDR2 reads SASEGT. CDR3 nucleotides: TGTGCCAGCAGTGAATCTTGGCCCAAACCAAACTATGGCTACACCTTC. The encoded protein is CASSESWPKPNYGYTF.

The CDR3 region has the DNA TGTGCCAGCACCACGTGGGCTAGCGGGGGGAGGGAGACCCAGTACTTC. It encodes CASTTWASGGRETQYF. This chain connects TRBV5-4 to TRBJ2-5; 11 bases fit TRBD2. This CDR3 spans 16 amino acids. With 6 bases clipped from V and 5 bases from J, the junction kept 12 bases outside the gene matches. Germline assignment: CDR1 SGHNT and CDR2 YYREEE (reference sequence).

V and J are TRBV14 and TRBJ2-1; D is ambiguous. V lost 4 bases and J 0 bases, leaving 10 bases between the germline ends. This CDR3 comprises 15 residues. Germline CDR1 SGHDN, CDR2 FVKESK. As DNA, the CDR3 is TGTGCCAGCAGCCGCCAAGGTATCTCCTACAATGAGCAGTTCTTC. This codes for CASSRQGISYNEQFF.

This chain joins TRBV5-1 and TRBJ2-7, with D hard to call. Per germline, CDR1 SGHRS and CDR2 YFSETQ. Between the trimmed V and J ends, which lost 2 bases and 7 bases, there was a span of 10 bases. CDR3 length: 12 amino acids. CDR3 protein: CASSLVLGEQYF. CDR3 DNA sequence: TGCGCCAGCAGCTTAGTCCTGGGGGAGCAGTACTTC. The full variable domain, with the rest looked up from reference TRBV5-1 and TRBJ2-7, is KAGVTQTPRYLIKTRGQQVTLSCSPISGHRSVSWYQQTPGQGLQFLFEYFSETQRNKGNFPGRFSGRQFSNSRSEMNVSTLELGDSALYLCASSLVLGEQYFGPGTRLTVT.

The chain joins TRBV5-1 to TRBJ2-5, with unresolved D. The CDR3 has 11 amino acids. The V gene lost 1 base and the J gene lost 5 bases, with 3 bases spanning the gap. Germline loops: CDR1 SGHRS, CDR2 YFSETQ. The CDR3 loop is CASSLSETQYF. DNA of the CDR3: TGCGCCAGCAGCTTGTCGGAGACCCAGTACTTC.

The chain has TRBV11-1 and TRBJ2-7; TRBD2 matches at 7 bases. The CDR3 has 15 residues. The V gene end was trimmed by 6 bases and the J gene end by 6 bases; junction bases not matched to a gene: 14. Germline lookup yields CDR1 SGHAT and CDR2 FQDESV (reference sequence). In DNA form, the CDR3 reads TGTGCCAGCAGAACCGGGACTAATATGGGGGGCGAGCAGTACTTC. Protein product: CASRTGTNMGGEQYF.

The chain employs TRBV5-4 and TRBJ2-7, with 10 bases lining up with TRBD2. The CDR3 totals 14 residues. V trimming: 4 bases; J trimming: 1 base; junction bases outside the gene matches: 2. Germline values: CDR1 SGHNT, CDR2 YYREEE (reference sequence). The CDR3 nucleotides read TGTGCCAGCAGCGGAGCGGGAGGGTCCTACGAGCAGTACTTC. It encodes CASSGAGGSYEQYF.

This chain's CDR3 is CASSPIGVLGETQYF. DNA for the CDR3: TGTGCCAGCAGCCCCATTGGGGTGTTGGGCGAGACCCAGTACTTC. The chain couples TRBV7-3 to TRBJ2-5, with D unresolved. The CDR3 extends over 15 amino acids. V was trimmed by 5 bases and J by 5 bases, leaving 18 bases between them. Germline V gene data show CDR1 as SGHTA and CDR2 as FQGTGA.

This rearrangement joins TRBV7-3 to TRBJ2-7, with D hard to call. The V gene lost 8 bases and the J gene lost 2 bases, with 7 bases spanning the gap. In germline, CDR1 is SGHTA, CDR2 FQGTGA. The CDR3 is made up of 11 amino acids. CDR3 nucleotide sequence: TGTGCCAGCGCTTCCCCCTACGAGCAGTACTTC. It yields the protein CASASPYEQYF. Drawing the rest from reference TRBV7-3 and TRBJ2-7, the complete variable domain is GAGVSQTPSNKVTEKGKYVELRCDPISGHTALYWYRQSLGQGPEFLIYFQGTGAADDSGLPNDRFFAVRPEGSVSTLKIQRTERGDSAVYLCASASPYEQYFGPGTRLTVT.

The chain recombines TRBV9 with TRBJ2-2; D is uncertain. Germline-derived CDR1 and CDR2 are SGDLS and YYNGEE. V lost 0 bases and J 5 bases, leaving 8 bases between the germline ends. This CDR3 spans 14 amino acids. The CDR3, as DNA: TGTGCCAGCAGCGTAGTTGATGATACCGGGGAGCTGTTTTTT. This sequence encodes CASSVVDDTGELFF.

The V gene is TRBV6-5, the J gene TRBJ2-7, with TRBD2 matching over 9 bases. CDR3 length: 14 amino acids. V lost 2 bases to trimming and J lost 4 bases; unmatched junction nucleotides: 3. Looked up from germline, CDR1 is MNHEY and CDR2 is SVGAGI. The CDR3 sequence: CASSYGLAGYEQYF. Written as DNA, the CDR3 is TGTGCCAGCAGTTACGGGCTAGCGGGGTACGAGCAGTACTTC.

The V gene is TRBV5-1, the J gene TRBJ2-7; 10 bases agree with TRBD2. Looked up from germline, CDR1 is SGHRS and CDR2 is YFSETQ. Trimming at V came to 5 bases and at J to 2 bases, leaving 7 bases not matched to a gene. The CDR3 extends over 15 amino acids. For the CDR3, the DNA is TGCGCCAGCAGTCTCTCTAGCGGGGGACCCTACGAGCAGTACTTC. This codes for CASSLSSGGPYEQYF.

The chain carries TRBV11-2 and TRBJ2-3; TRBD2 might be the D (6 bases). Trimming stripped 8 bases from V and 8 bases from J, with 14 bases between. This CDR3 has 12 residues. Germline V gives CDR1 SGHAT, CDR2 FQNNGV. The CDR3 DNA is TGTGCCAGCGGAGGGTCCTGGGGTACGCAGTATTTT. Encoded protein: CASGGSWGTQYF. The variable domain in full, with the rest retrieved from reference TRBV11-2 and TRBJ2-3, is EAGVAQSPRYKIIEKRQSVAFWCNPISGHATLYWYQQILGQGPKLLIQFQNNGVVDDSQLPKDRFSAERLKGVDSTLKIQPAKLEDSAVYLCASGGSWGTQYFGPGTRLTVL.

This chain connects TRBV20-1 to TRBJ2-4; D possibly corresponds to TRBD1 (6 bases). The V and J ends lost 6 bases and 8 bases respectively, with 8 bases between them. Germline CDR1 is DFQATT and CDR2 is SNEGSKA (reference sequence). The CDR3 length is 10 residues. This CDR3 reads CSAKGDIQYF. CDR3 DNA sequence: TGCAGTGCAAAGGGGGACATTCAGTACTTC.

This chain connects TRBV13 to TRBJ2-1, with TRBD2 identical over 14 bases. This CDR3 region has 16 residues. Germline lookup yields CDR1 PRHDT and CDR2 FYEKMQ (reference sequence). Germline trimming cut 6 bases from V and 4 bases from J; bases unmatched to any gene: 5. The CDR3 DNA sequence: TGTGCCAGCAGTCCTAGACTAGCGGGAGGGTACAATGAGCAGTTCTTC. Its translation is CASSPRLAGGYNEQFF. Full variable domain (outside the CDR3, taken from reference TRBV13 and TRBJ2-1): AAGVIQSPRHLIKEKRETATLKCYPIPRHDTVYWYQQGPGQDPQFLISFYEKMQSDKGSIPDRFSAQQFSDYHSELNMSSLELGDSALYFCASSPRLAGGYNEQFFGPGTRLTVL.

The V and J genes are TRBV9 and TRBJ2-3; 7 bases line up with TRBD1. This CDR3 is 16 amino acids long. Germline V gene data show CDR1 as SGDLS and CDR2 as YYNGEE. With V trimmed by 2 bases and J by 2 bases, 8 bases remained unmatched. CDR3 in amino acids: CASSVTQGRYTDTQYF. CDR3 in DNA: TGTGCCAGCAGCGTTACACAGGGGCGATACACAGATACGCAGTATTTT.

V is TRBV7-9 and J is TRBJ2-1; 9 bases agree with TRBD1. The CDR3 covers 15 residues. The V and J ends lost 5 bases and 6 bases, in that order; junction bases with no gene match: 8. From germline, CDR1 is SEHNR and CDR2 FQNEAQ (reference sequence). The CDR3 here is CASSVRDRAFNEQFF. The CDR3 nucleotides are TGTGCCAGCAGCGTCCGGGACAGGGCATTCAATGAGCAGTTCTTC.